The clone carrying this T cell receptor beta chain was counted only a few times. Antigen specificity is unknown. This entry is derived from a study of cytomegalovirus exposure and HLA in healthy donors. The overall study: HLA-typed donors contributed 80 million to 85 million unique TCRs, which were held in an early data release. Of the donors genotyped, 398 in all, 65% to 90% fell in the Caucasian-associated ancestry cluster. Points from the study as a whole: Later, TCR association rates were found to vary by HLA locus, highest for DRB1 and lowest for HLA-C.

CDR3 length: 15 residues. After removal of 3 bases from V and 5 bases from J, the junction contained 6 bases not matched to a gene. The germline V gene has CDR1 MRHNA and CDR2 SNTAGT. PCR involved 60 Vbeta and 13 Jbeta primers. Sequencing was performed with immunoSEQ multiplex PCR; in TCRdb, only in-frame clones are kept and a portion is missing. Of 150,000 to 200,000 clones listed, 65% to 90% are singletons. The chain carries TRBV6-4 and TRBJ2-3, with 9 bases lining up with TRBD2. This TCR came from a man aged 45-65 years in good health and CMV-seropositive. Sequencing was carried out using PBMCs. CDR3 residues: CASSEREGLGDTQYF. The CDR3, as DNA: TGTGCCAGCAGTGAGCGGGAGGGCCTGGGAGATACGCAGTATTTT.